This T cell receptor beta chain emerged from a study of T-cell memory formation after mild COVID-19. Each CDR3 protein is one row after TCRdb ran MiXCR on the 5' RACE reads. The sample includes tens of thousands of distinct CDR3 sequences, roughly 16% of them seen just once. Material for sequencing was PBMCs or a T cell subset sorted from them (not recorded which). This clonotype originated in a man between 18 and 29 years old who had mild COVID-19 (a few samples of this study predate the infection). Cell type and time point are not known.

In DNA, the CDR3 is TGTGCCAGCAGTCTCGGGACTACCGGTCGGGCCCAGTACTTC. Translation gives CASSLGTTGRAQYF. The rearrangement links TRBV12-3 or TRBV12-4 to TRBJ2-5; 7 nucleotides agree with TRBD2. With V trimmed by 5 bases and J by 9 bases, 12 bases remained unmatched. The CDR3 consists of 14 residues.